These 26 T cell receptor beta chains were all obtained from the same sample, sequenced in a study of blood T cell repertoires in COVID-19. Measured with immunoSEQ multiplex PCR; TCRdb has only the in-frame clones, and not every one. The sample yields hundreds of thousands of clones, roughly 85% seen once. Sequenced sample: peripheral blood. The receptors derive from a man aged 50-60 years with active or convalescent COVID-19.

CDR3 loop: CASTEQGGHQPQHF. CDR3 sequence (DNA): TGTGCCAGCACCGAACAGGGAGGGCATCAGCCCCAGCATTTT. The chain recombines TRBV7-8 with TRBJ1-5; perhaps TRBD1 as D (6 bases). V lost 7 bases and J lost 5, with 15 bases in between. CDR3 size: 14 residues. The germline V gene encodes CDR1 SGHVS and CDR2 FQNEAQ.

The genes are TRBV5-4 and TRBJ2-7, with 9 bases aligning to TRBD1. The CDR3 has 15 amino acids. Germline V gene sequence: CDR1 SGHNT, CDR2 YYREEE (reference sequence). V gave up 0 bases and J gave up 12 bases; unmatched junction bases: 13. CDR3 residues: CASSLAGTGHVAMYF. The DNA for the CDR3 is TGTGCCAGCAGCTTGGCCGGGACAGGGCACGTCGCAATGTACTTC.

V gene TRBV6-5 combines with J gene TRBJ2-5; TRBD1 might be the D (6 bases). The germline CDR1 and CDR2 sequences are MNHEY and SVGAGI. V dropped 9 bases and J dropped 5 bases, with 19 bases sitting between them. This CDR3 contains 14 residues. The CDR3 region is CASAGLYTGETQYF. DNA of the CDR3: TGTGCCAGTGCCGGACTTTACACAGGGGAGACCCAGTACTTC.

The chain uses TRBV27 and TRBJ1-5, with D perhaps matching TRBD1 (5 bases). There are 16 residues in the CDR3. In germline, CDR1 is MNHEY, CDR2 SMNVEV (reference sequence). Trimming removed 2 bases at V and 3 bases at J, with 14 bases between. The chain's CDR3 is CASSLTPTAPNQPQHF. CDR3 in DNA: TGTGCCAGCAGTTTAACCCCGACAGCCCCCAATCAGCCCCAGCATTTT.

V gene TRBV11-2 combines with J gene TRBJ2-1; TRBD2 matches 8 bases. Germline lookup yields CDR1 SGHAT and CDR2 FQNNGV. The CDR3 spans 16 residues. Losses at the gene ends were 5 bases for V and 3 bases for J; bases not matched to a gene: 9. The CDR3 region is CASSIRSSGLYNEQFF. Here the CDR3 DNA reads TGTGCCAGCAGCATACGATCTAGCGGGCTCTACAATGAGCAGTTCTTC.

CDR3: CASARQGGWAETQYF. CDR3 bases: TGTGCCAGCGCCCGACAGGGGGGCTGGGCCGAGACCCAGTACTTC. This chain connects TRBV7-3 to TRBJ2-5, with 9 bases that match TRBD1. The J segment lost 5 bases and the V segment lost 8 bases, leaving 12 bases of the junction unmatched. CDR1 is SGHTA, CDR2 FQGTGA, per germline. The CDR3 covers 15 residues.

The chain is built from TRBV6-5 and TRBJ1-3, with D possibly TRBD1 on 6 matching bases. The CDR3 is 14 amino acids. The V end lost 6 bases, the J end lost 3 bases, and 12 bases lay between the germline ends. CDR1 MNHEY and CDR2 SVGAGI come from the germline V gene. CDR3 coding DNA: TGTGCCAGCAGGGTTGACAGGATTGGAAACACCATATATTTT. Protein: CASRVDRIGNTIYF.

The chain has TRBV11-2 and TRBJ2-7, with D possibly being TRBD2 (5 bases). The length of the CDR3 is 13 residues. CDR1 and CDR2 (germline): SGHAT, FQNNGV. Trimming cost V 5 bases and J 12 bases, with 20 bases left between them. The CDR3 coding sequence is TGTGCCAGCAGCCCCCGGGATCAAGCTACGCGGTACTTC. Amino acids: CASSPRDQATRYF.

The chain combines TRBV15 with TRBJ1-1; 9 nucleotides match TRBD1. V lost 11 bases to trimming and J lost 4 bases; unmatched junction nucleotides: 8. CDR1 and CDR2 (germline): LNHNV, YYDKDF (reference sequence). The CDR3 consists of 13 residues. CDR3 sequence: CAAGTGTVTEAFF. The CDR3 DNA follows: TGTGCCGCAGGGACAGGGACGGTCACTGAAGCTTTCTTT.

CDR3 sequence: CSVVVRPFSYEQYF. The CDR3 nucleotides read TGCAGCGTTGTGGTGAGGCCTTTCTCCTACGAGCAGTACTTC. The chain employs TRBV29-1 and TRBJ2-7; D is uncertain. The germline gives CDR1 SQVTM, CDR2 ANQGSEA. This CDR3 contains 14 residues. V lost 4 bases and J lost 0, with 13 bases in between.

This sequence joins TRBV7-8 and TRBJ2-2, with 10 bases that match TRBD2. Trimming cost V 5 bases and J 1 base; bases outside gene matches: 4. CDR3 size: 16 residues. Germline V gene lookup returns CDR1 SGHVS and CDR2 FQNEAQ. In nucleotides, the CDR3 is TGTGCCAGCAGCCCCCGGACTAGCGGGAACACCGGGGAGCTGTTTTTT. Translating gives CASSPRTSGNTGELFF.

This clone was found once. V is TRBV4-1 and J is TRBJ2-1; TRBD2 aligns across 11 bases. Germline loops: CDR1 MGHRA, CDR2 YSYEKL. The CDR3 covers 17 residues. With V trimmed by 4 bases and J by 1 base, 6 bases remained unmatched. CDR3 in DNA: TGCGCCAGCAGCCGATTTAGCGGGAGGGAGTCCTACAATGAGCAGTTCTTC. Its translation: CASSRFSGRESYNEQFF.

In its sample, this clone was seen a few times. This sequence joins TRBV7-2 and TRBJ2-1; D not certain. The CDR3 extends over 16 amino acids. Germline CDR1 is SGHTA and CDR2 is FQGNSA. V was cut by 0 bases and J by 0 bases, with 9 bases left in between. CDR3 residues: CASSLAGVPSYNEQFF. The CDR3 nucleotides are TGTGCCAGCAGCTTAGCGGGCGTTCCCTCCTACAATGAGCAGTTCTTC.

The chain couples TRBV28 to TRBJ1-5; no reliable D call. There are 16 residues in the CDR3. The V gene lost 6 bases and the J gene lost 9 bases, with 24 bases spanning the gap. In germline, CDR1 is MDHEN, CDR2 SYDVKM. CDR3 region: CASRTDRGSSNSPQHF. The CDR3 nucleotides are TGTGCCAGCAGGACCGACCGAGGTTCTAGTAATTCGCCCCAGCATTTT.

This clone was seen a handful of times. The CDR3 here is CAWSARSYTEAFF. The CDR3 DNA reads as TGTGCCTGGAGCGCAAGGAGCTACACTGAAGCTTTCTTT. J is TRBJ1-1 and V is TRBV30; D is undetermined. Trimming removed 3 bases from V and 3 bases from J, with 11 bases in between. This CDR3 has 13 residues. Per germline, CDR1 GTSNPN and CDR2 SVGIG (reference sequence).

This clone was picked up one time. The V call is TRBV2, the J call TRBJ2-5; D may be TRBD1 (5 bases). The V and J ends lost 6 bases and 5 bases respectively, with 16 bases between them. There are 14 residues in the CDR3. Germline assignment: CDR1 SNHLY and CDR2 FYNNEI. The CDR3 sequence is CASRNPDTRETQYF. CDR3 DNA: TGTGCCAGCAGGAACCCGGACACGCGGGAGACCCAGTACTTC.

Written as DNA, the CDR3 is TGCGCCAGCAGTCAATCGCAACCACGGCGGTATCAGCCCCAGCATTTT. This gives the protein CASSQSQPRRYQPQHF. V and J are TRBV23-1 and TRBJ1-5; D is undetermined. TRBV23-1 is classed as an ORF, of uncertain function. The V end lost 0 bases, the J end lost 5 bases, and 14 bases lay between the germline ends. The CDR3 totals 16 residues.

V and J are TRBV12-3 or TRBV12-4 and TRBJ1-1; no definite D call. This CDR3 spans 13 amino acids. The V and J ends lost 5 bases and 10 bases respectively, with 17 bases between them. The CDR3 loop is CASSPEGSWGAFF. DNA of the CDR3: TGTGCCAGCAGTCCCGAGGGAAGTTGGGGAGCTTTCTTT.

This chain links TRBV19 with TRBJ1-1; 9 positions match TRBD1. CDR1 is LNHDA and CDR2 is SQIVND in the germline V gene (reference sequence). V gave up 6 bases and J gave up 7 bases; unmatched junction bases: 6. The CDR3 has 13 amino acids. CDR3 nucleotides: TGTGCCAGTAGGGCAACAGGGGGCGTTGAAGCTTTCTTT. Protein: CASRATGGVEAFF. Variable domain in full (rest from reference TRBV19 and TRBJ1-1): DGGITQSPKYLFRKEGQNVTLSCEQNLNHDAMYWYRQDPGQGLRLIYYSQIVNDFQKGDIAEGYSVSREKKESFPLTVTSAQKNPTAFYLCASRATGGVEAFFGQGTRLTVV.

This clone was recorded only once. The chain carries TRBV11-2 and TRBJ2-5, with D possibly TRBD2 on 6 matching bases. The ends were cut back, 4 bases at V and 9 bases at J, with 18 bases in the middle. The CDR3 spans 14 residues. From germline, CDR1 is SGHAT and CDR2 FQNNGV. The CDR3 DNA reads TGTGCCAGCAGCTCTTCTACGGAGGGCGAGGCCCAGTACTTC. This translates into CASSSSTEGEAQYF.

CDR3 sequence: CASTDSGRALVQYF. The DNA for the CDR3 is TGTGCCAGCACGGATAGCGGGAGGGCCCTGGTGCAGTACTTC. The chain recombines TRBV28 with TRBJ2-7, with TRBD2 identical over 11 bases. CDR1 and CDR2 (germline): MDHEN, SYDVKM. V dropped 7 bases and J dropped 9; count of bases not matched to a gene: 11. The CDR3 has 14 amino acids.

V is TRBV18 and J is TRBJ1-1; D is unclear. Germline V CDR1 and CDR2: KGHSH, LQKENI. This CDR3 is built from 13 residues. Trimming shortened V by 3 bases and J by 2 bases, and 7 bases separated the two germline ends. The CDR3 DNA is TGTGCCAGCTCACCTGTGGCCAACACTGAAGCTTTCTTT. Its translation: CASSPVANTEAFF.

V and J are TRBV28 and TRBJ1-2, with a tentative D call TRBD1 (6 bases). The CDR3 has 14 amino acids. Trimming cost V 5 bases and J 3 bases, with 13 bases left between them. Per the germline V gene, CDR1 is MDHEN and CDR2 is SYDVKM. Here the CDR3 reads CASSLEQGYYGYTF. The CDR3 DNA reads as TGTGCCAGCAGTCTGGAACAGGGATACTATGGCTACACCTTC.

CDR3 in amino acids: CASSPHTRGPEKLFF. The CDR3 bases are TGTGCCAGCAGCCCCCATACAAGGGGGCCTGAAAAACTGTTTTTT. The rearrangement joins TRBV7-9 to TRBJ1-4, with 7 nucleotides matching TRBD1. From germline, CDR1 is SEHNR and CDR2 FQNEAQ (reference sequence). CDR3 size: 15 residues. V shed 5 bases and J 7 bases; nucleotides not matched to a gene: 10.

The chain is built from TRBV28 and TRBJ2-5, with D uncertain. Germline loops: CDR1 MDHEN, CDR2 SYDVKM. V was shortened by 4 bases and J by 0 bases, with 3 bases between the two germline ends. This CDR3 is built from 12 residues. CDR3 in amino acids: CASSSYQETQYF. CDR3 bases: TGTGCCAGCAGTTCGTACCAAGAGACCCAGTACTTC.

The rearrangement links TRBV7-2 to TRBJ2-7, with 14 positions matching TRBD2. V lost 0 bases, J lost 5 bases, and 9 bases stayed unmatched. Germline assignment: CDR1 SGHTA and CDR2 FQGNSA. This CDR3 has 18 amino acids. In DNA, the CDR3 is TGTGCCAGCAGCTTAGCGGAGACTAGCGGGAGGGCCCCCCACGAGCAGTACTTC. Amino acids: CASSLAETSGRAPHEQYF.